This TCR beta chain was identified in a study of blood T cell repertoires in COVID-19. Overall study: The cDNA or gDNA used as material had been derived from T cells, B-cell-depleted T cells, or PBMCs.

Sequenced by immunoSEQ multiplex PCR; TCRdb stores in-frame clones only, minus some. The table lists 170,000 or so clones, over 75% of them singletons. Resolution of symptoms, clearance, or two negative PCRs was present in recovered Cohort 3 donors. CDR3 length equals 14 residues. V lost 5 bases and J lost 1, with 13 bases in between. The germline V gene encodes CDR1 GTSNPN and CDR2 SVGIG (reference sequence). The chain carries TRBV30 and TRBJ2-3; maybe TRBD1 (5 bases). The source material was PBMCs or T cells enriched from blood (not recorded which). The sequence was collected from a woman aged 50 to 60 who had recovered from COVID-19. The CDR3 DNA reads TGTGCCTGGTCCCATGAAGGGGGCACAGATACGCAGTATTTT. It specifies CAWSHEGGTDTQYF.